The 18 T cell receptor beta chains presented below share a single source sample, sequenced in a study of T-cell reconstitution after alpha-beta-depleted transplantation in children. Preparing the TCRbeta library involved the use of unique molecular identifiers. TCRdb re-called the PCR reads through MiXCR, storing one row per CDR3 protein. The sample includes about 200,000 distinct CDR3 sequences, less than 15% of them seen just once. The source was PBMCs from the stem cell graft donor, collected from the stem cell graft. These receptors were collected from a human donor who donated a stem cell graft to a child with acute lymphoblastic leukemia.

This clonotype has only a few counts. This sequence joins TRBV10-2 and TRBJ2-1; 7 bases match TRBD2. V lost 1 base to trimming and J lost 9 bases; unmatched junction nucleotides: 9. Germline CDR1 reads WSHSY; CDR2 reads SAAADI. CDR3 length equals 15 residues. CDR3 loop: CASSEFGLVSPEQFF. CDR3 DNA sequence: TGCGCCAGCAGTGAGTTTGGACTAGTTAGTCCTGAGCAGTTCTTC.

This clonotype was recorded at least ten times. This chain uses TRBV4-1 with TRBJ2-2; TRBD2 agrees at 15 bases. The CDR3 has 18 residues. The germline gives CDR1 MGHRA, CDR2 YSYEKL. V was clipped by 2 bases and J by 5 bases; unmatched bases: 6. CDR3 amino acids: CASSQRTSGRAGTGELFF. The CDR3 bases are TGCGCCAGCAGCCAACGGACTAGCGGGAGGGCCGGAACCGGGGAGCTGTTTTTT.

This clonotype was found a few times. The V gene is TRBV29-1, the J gene TRBJ2-5; 8 nucleotides match TRBD2. The J segment lost 1 base and the V segment lost 3 bases, leaving 10 bases of the junction unmatched. This CDR3 spans 16 amino acids. Looked up from germline, CDR1 is SQVTM and CDR2 is ANQGSEA. CDR3 DNA sequence: TGCAGCGTTGATGGGCTACTAGCGGTAGCCCAAGAGACCCAGTACTTC. It codes for CSVDGLLAVAQETQYF.

This clonotype occurred a few times. This chain links TRBV20-1 with TRBJ2-3; D is perhaps TRBD2 (7 bases). The CDR3 spans 16 residues. The germline CDR1 and CDR2 sequences are DFQATT and SNEGSKA (reference sequence). V lost 4 bases, J lost 4 bases, and 21 bases lay in between. In nucleotides, the CDR3 is TGCAGTGCTAAAATGGGAGGGGGAGATATCCCAGATACGCAGTATTTT. This encodes CSAKMGGGDIPDTQYF.

This clonotype was seen a few times. The V and J genes are TRBV7-9 and TRBJ1-2; D ambiguous. V dropped 10 bases and J dropped 10 bases, with 25 bases sitting between them. CDR1 and CDR2 (germline): SEHNR, FQNEAQ (reference sequence). The CDR3 loop spans 14 amino acids. The CDR3 coding sequence is TGTGCCACCAAGTCGGACCTACGCCAGCGTACCTACACCTTC. Translation gives CATKSDLRQRTYTF.

The chain combines TRBV7-9 with TRBJ2-2; 7 bases are a match to TRBD1. The germline CDR1 and CDR2 sequences are SEHNR and FQNEAQ (reference sequence). J lost 2 bases, V lost 7 bases, and 4 bases had no gene match. CDR3 length: 14 residues. In DNA, the CDR3 is TGTGCCAGCAACCGGGACAGCAACACCGGGGAGCTGTTTTTT. This gives the protein CASNRDSNTGELFF.

The chain employs TRBV6-5 and TRBJ2-1, with 7 positions matching TRBD2. CDR1 MNHEY and CDR2 SVGAGI come from the germline V gene. This CDR3 is built from 14 residues. The V gene end was trimmed by 6 bases and the J gene end by 13 bases; junction bases not matched to a gene: 15. CDR3 in amino acids: CASRSSSGTNLQFF. The CDR3 coding sequence is TGTGCCAGCAGATCCTCTTCCGGGACTAACTTACAGTTCTTC.

This clonotype was seen ten or more times. This rearrangement joins TRBV6-4 to TRBJ1-1; TRBD1 might be the D (5 bases). Trimming took 4 bases from V and 4 from J, leaving 16 bases between them. The germline V gene encodes CDR1 MRHNA and CDR2 SNTAGT. The CDR3 has 15 residues. This CDR3 reads CASSALSGLGTEAFF. The CDR3, as DNA: TGTGCCAGCAGTGCATTGTCGGGACTGGGCACTGAAGCTTTCTTT.

This clonotype was found many times. The chain links TRBV14 to TRBJ1-4, with D perhaps TRBD1 (6 bases). Germline CDR1 reads SGHDN; CDR2 reads FVKESK. The CDR3 is 16 amino acids. V was clipped by 0 bases and J by 7 bases, with 15 bases between them. CDR3 nucleotides: TGTGCCAGCAGCCAAGACCGTGGGGGGCGCGGTGAAAAACTGTTTTTT. Translation gives CASSQDRGGRGEKLFF.

This clonotype was recorded at least ten times. The chain recombines TRBV6-4 with TRBJ1-2, with no clear D. The CDR3 has 14 amino acids. The germline V gene encodes CDR1 MRHNA and CDR2 SNTAGT. Trimming removed 6 bases at V and 4 bases at J, with 15 bases between. CDR3 DNA sequence: TGTGCCAGCAGCGCTGGACCGGGAAGCTATGGCTACACCTTC. As protein: CASSAGPGSYGYTF.

J is TRBJ2-5 and V is TRBV4-2, with 12 bases lining up with TRBD2. After removal of 1 base from V and 7 bases from J, the junction contained 4 bases not matched to a gene. Germline CDR1 reads LGHNA; CDR2 reads YNFKEQ. This CDR3 spans 15 amino acids. CDR3 residues: CASSQGTSGVWTQYF. In DNA, the CDR3 is TGTGCCAGCAGCCAAGGGACTAGCGGGGTCTGGACCCAGTACTTC.

This clonotype was seen repeatedly, ten times or more. The chain employs TRBV5-1 and TRBJ2-3; 10 nucleotides align to TRBD2. Losses at the gene ends were 4 bases for V and 4 bases for J; bases not matched to a gene: 6. Looked up from germline, CDR1 is SGHRS and CDR2 is YFSETQ. CDR3 length: 15 residues. The CDR3 here is CASSLAGEGADTQYF. DNA for the CDR3: TGCGCCAGCAGCCTAGCGGGAGAGGGAGCAGATACGCAGTATTTT.

As DNA, the CDR3 is TGTGCCAGCAGCGTCCTCGGGGGGGAGACAACAGATACGCAGTATTTT. This codes for CASSVLGGETTDTQYF. The chain combines TRBV7-9 with TRBJ2-3; TRBD2 aligns across 8 bases. Per germline, CDR1 SEHNR and CDR2 FQNEAQ (reference sequence). V was pared by 5 bases and J by 3 bases, with 10 bases of the junction left unmatched. The CDR3 is made up of 16 amino acids. Full variable domain (outside the CDR3, taken from reference TRBV7-9 and TRBJ2-3): DTGVSQNPRHKITKRGQNVTFRCDPISEHNRLYWYRQTLGQGPEFLTYFQNEAQLEKSRLLSDRFSAERPKGSFSTLEIQRTEQGDSAMYLCASSVLGGETTDTQYFGPGTRLTVL.

In its sample, this clonotype was seen many times. The V and J genes are TRBV3-1 and TRBJ2-1; D is undetermined. Germline assignment: CDR1 LGHDT and CDR2 YNNKEL (reference sequence). Trimming cost V 1 base and J 6 bases, with 10 bases left between them. This CDR3 has 14 residues. Written as DNA, the CDR3 is TGTGCCAGCAGCCAAGGCAGCCAGACCAATGAGCAGTTCTTC. Its translation is CASSQGSQTNEQFF.

This clonotype was counted once. Possible read error: a much larger clone is one base away. This chain connects TRBV28 to TRBJ2-7; D tentatively fits TRBD1 or TRBD2 (5 bases each). The CDR3 has 12 residues. Per germline, CDR1 MDHEN and CDR2 SYDVKM. The V end was cut by 11 bases, the J end by 3 bases, with 14 bases between. CDR3 bases: TGTGCCCACGGGACGGCAATCTACGAGCAGTACTTC. It translates to CAHGTAIYEQYF.

This chain connects TRBV7-6 to TRBJ2-7; tentatively, D is TRBD1 or TRBD2 (6 bases each). The germline CDR1 and CDR2 sequences are SGHVS and FNYEAQ. The length of the CDR3 is 17 residues. Trimming removed 5 bases at V and 4 bases at J, with 24 bases between. The CDR3 region is CASSLKEGPGHFYEQYF. CDR3 nucleotides: TGTGCCAGCAGCCTAAAGGAGGGGCCGGGACACTTTTACGAGCAGTACTTC.

This clonotype was detected many times. The genes are TRBV5-1 and TRBJ2-3; maybe TRBD2 (5 bases). The V gene lost 4 bases and the J gene lost 2 bases, with 14 bases spanning the gap. The CDR3 runs to 15 residues. Germline loops: CDR1 SGHRS, CDR2 YFSETQ. The CDR3 DNA sequence: TGCGCCAGCAGCCTCGCGGGTACTCTCACAGATACGCAGTATTTT. It specifies CASSLAGTLTDTQYF.

The chain employs TRBV12-3 or TRBV12-4 and TRBJ2-3, with 13 bases identical to TRBD2. This CDR3 comprises 16 residues. Trimming cost V 6 bases and J 6 bases; bases outside gene matches: 9. CDR3 loop: CASSLGTSGTADTQYF. Written as DNA, the CDR3 is TGTGCCAGCAGCCTAGGGACTAGCGGGACGGCGGATACGCAGTATTTT.